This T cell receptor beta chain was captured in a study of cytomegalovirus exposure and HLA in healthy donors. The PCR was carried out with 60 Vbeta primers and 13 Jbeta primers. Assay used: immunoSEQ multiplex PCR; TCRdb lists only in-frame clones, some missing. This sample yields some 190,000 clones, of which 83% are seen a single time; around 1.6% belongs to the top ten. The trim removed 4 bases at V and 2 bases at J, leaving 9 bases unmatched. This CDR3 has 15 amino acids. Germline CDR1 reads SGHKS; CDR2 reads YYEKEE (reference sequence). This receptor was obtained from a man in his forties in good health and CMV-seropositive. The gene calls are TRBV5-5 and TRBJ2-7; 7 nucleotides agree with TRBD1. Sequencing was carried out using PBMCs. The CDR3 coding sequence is TGTGCCAGCAGCATATCCGGGACAGCTACCTACGAGCAGTACTTC. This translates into CASSISGTATYEQYF.